Below, 13 T cell receptor beta chains from the same sample are listed, as sequenced in a study of T cells in women clearing cervical HPV infection. Assay used: immunoSEQ multiplex PCR; TCRdb lists only in-frame clones, some missing. The sample table sets out about 35,000 clones. Sequencing input: blood buffy coat. These receptors were collected from a woman aged 18 to 75 with a cervical HPV16 infection that either progressed to CIN3+ or cleared (not recorded which).

On this clone itself: The DNA ends 3 residues before the CDR3 does, and the rest of the CDR3 is filled in from the germline J gene. The chain carries TRBV20-1 and TRBJ1-1; possibly TRBD1 for D (5 bases). In germline, CDR1 is DFQATT, CDR2 SNEGSKA (reference sequence). Trimming took off 0 bases at V and 1 base at J, with 21 bases between the two ends. The CDR3 contains 18 residues. CDR3 in amino acids: CSARDPFRGTNTNTEAFF. The CDR3 DNA, read in part, is TGCAGTGCTAGAGACCCGTTCCGGGGGACCAACACGAACACTGAA.

Turning to this clone: One junction end does not reproduce the germline sequence, and a read error may be involved. The CDR3 end lies 3 residues beyond the end of the read and is filled in from the germline J gene. Other DNA sequences in this sample translate to the same CDR3. The chain carries TRBV5-1 and TRBJ1-3, with a weak D call TRBD1 (5 bases). Germline values: CDR1 SGHRS, CDR2 YFSETQ. This CDR3 has 18 amino acids. The sequenced part of the CDR3 DNA is TGCGCCAGCAGCTTGGGGCCCCGGGGGAGCTTAACTGGAAACACT. This codes for CASSLGPRGSLTGNT. The whole CDR3 protein reads CASSLGPRGSLTGNTIYF.

For this clone: The CDR3 extends 3 residues past the end of the read, so its final part is completed from the germline J gene. The J gene is TRBJ1-6, the V gene TRBV7-2; D uncertain. Deletions cut 1 base from V and 11 bases from J, with 9 bases between. This CDR3 is built from 13 residues. CDR1 and CDR2 from the germline V gene are SGHTA and FQGNSA. CDR3 residues: CASSLGGIPPLHF. Incomplete CDR3 DNA: TGTGCCAGCAGCTTAGGAGGCATTCCACCC.

Turning to this clone: The CDR3 goes on 3 residues after the read ends, and that part is filled in from the germline J gene. This chain links TRBV19 with TRBJ2-7; perhaps TRBD1 as D (5 bases). CDR3 length: 15 amino acids. Deletions cut 4 bases from V and 5 bases from J, with 18 bases between. In germline, CDR1 is LNHDA, CDR2 SQIVND (reference sequence). This CDR3 is CASSTTPHRFDEQYF. CDR3 DNA, as far as it was read: TGTGCCAGTAGTACGACCCCCCACAGGTTCGACGAG.

Concerning this clone: The CDR3 end falls 3 residues outside the read, so it is completed with the germline J gene. J is TRBJ2-7 and V is TRBV30; 14 bases align to TRBD2. The J segment lost 5 bases and the V segment lost 2 bases, leaving 5 bases of the junction unmatched. This CDR3 has 15 amino acids. CDR1 is GTSNPN, CDR2 SVGIG, per germline (reference sequence). CDR3 DNA (partial): TGTGCCTGGAGTAAGGGACTAGCGGGAGTTGACGAG. Its translation: CAWSKGLAGVDE. The whole CDR3 region reads CAWSKGLAGVDEQYF.

Details on this clone: The CDR3 end falls 3 residues outside the read, so it is completed with the germline J gene. V is TRBV7-3 and J is TRBJ1-4, with D possibly matching TRBD1 (6 bases). Germline V lookup: CDR1 SGHTA, CDR2 FQGTGA. This CDR3 has 14 amino acids. CDR3 DNA (partial): TGTGCCAGCAGCCTTGGCAGGGGTAATTCACCA. Translating gives CASSLGRGNSP. The complete CDR3 sequence is CASSLGRGNSPLFF. Full variable domain (outside the CDR3, taken from reference TRBV7-3 and TRBJ1-4): GAGVSQTPSNKVTEKGKYVELRCDPISGHTALYWYRQSLGQGPEFLIYFQGTGAADDSGLPNDRFFAVRPEGSVSTLKIQRTERGDSAVYLCASSLGRGNSPLFFGSGTQLSVL.

A note on this clone: The CDR3 end falls 3 residues outside the read, so it is completed with the germline J gene. V and J are TRBV19 and TRBJ1-2, with 7 bases matching TRBD1. V shed 6 bases, J shed 6 bases, and the junction held 7 bases outside the gene matches. Looked up from germline, CDR1 is LNHDA and CDR2 is SQIVND (reference sequence). This CDR3 contains 13 residues. CDR3 DNA, as far as it was read: TGTGCCAGTAGAACAGGGGTCTGGGATGGC. This encodes CASRTGVWDG. The full CDR3 sequence reads CASRTGVWDGYTF.

As to this clone: A read error may produce the germline difference seen at one junction end. Other DNA sequences of this sample code for an identical CDR3. CDR3 DNA (partial): TGTGCCAGCAGCGGACAGGGCGATGGA. Amino acids: CASSGQGDG. The full-length CDR3 reads as CASSGQGDGYTF. The chain recombines TRBV13 with TRBJ1-2; 8 nucleotides agree with TRBD1. The read finishes 3 residues shy of the CDR3 end, and the germline J gene is used to complete it. The germline V gene has CDR1 PRHDT and CDR2 FYEKMQ (reference sequence). This CDR3 has 12 residues.

A remark on this clone: The read terminates 3 residues before the CDR3 end, so the remaining end is supplied by the germline J gene. The rearrangement links TRBV5-1 to TRBJ2-1; 9 nucleotides match TRBD2. The CDR3 totals 15 residues. Trimming removed 5 bases from V and 4 bases from J; junction bases left unmatched: 7. From germline, CDR1 is SGHRS and CDR2 YFSETQ. The CDR3 reads CASSPSGRSYNEQFF. Incomplete CDR3 DNA: TGCGCCAGCAGTCCCAGCGGGAGGTCTTACAATGAG.

Worth noting for this clone: The CDR3 end is not reached by the read, which stops 3 residues before it; the germline J gene fills it in. The chain combines TRBV12-3 or TRBV12-4 with TRBJ2-2, with 12 bases matching TRBD2. The CDR3 sequence is 16 residues long. The ends lost 6 bases at V and 1 base at J; junction bases unmatched: 3. The DNA read from the CDR3 is TGTGCCAGCAGCTGGGGACTAGCGGGGAACACCGGGGAG. This translates into CASSWGLAGNTGE. The complete CDR3 reads CASSWGLAGNTGELFF.

Details on this clone: The sequenced fragment ends 3 residues before the CDR3 boundary, so the rest is inferred from the germline J gene. The J gene is TRBJ2-1, the V gene TRBV7-2, with 7 positions matching TRBD2. Germline trimming cut 0 bases from V and 4 bases from J; bases unmatched to any gene: 9. CDR3 length equals 17 residues. Germline V gives CDR1 SGHTA, CDR2 FQGNSA. The CDR3 loop is CASSLAPSGFSYNEQFF. The CDR3 bases that were read are TGTGCCAGCAGCTTAGCGCCTAGCGGATTTTCTTACAATGAG.

Concerning this clone itself: The read falls 3 residues short of the CDR3 end, and the missing part is taken from the germline J gene. The chain links TRBV6-4 to TRBJ1-6; 7 bases fit TRBD1. CDR1 and CDR2 (germline): MRHNA, SNTAGT. V lost 3 bases to trimming and J lost 9 bases; unmatched junction nucleotides: 2. There are 13 residues in the CDR3. CDR3 bases read: TGTGCCAGCAGTGAACAGGGGTTTTCACCC. Protein: CASSEQGFSP. The full CDR3 protein reads CASSEQGFSPLHF.

The sequenced part of the CDR3 DNA is TGCGCCAGCAGCCTATCAGACAGGGGGGGACGGGAGACC. This translates into CASSLSDRGGRET. The CDR3, in full, reads CASSLSDRGGRETQYF. The rearrangement uses TRBV5-1 and TRBJ2-5; TRBD1 matches 9 bases. The CDR3 end falls 3 residues outside the read, so it is completed with the germline J gene. CDR1 is SGHRS, CDR2 YFSETQ, per germline. With V trimmed by 4 bases and J by 5 bases, 12 bases remained unmatched. This CDR3 is built from 16 residues. Combining the CDR3 with reference TRBV5-1 and TRBJ2-5 gives the whole variable domain KAGVTQTPRYLIKTRGQQVTLSCSPISGHRSVSWYQQTPGQGLQFLFEYFSETQRNKGNFPGRFSGRQFSNSRSEMNVSTLELGDSALYLCASSLSDRGGRETQYFGPGTRLLVL.